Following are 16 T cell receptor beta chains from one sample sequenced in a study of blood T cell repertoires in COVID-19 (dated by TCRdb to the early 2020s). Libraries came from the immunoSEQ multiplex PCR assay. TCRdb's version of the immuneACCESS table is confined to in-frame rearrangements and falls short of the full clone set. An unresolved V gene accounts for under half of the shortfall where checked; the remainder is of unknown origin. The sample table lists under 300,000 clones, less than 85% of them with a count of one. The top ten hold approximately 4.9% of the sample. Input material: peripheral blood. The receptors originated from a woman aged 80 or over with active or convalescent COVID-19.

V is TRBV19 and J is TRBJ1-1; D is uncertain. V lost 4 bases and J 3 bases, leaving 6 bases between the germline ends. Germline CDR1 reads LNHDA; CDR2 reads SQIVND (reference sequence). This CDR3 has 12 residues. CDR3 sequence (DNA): TGTGCCAGTAGTAACCGGGACACTGAAGCTTTCTTT. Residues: CASSNRDTEAFF.

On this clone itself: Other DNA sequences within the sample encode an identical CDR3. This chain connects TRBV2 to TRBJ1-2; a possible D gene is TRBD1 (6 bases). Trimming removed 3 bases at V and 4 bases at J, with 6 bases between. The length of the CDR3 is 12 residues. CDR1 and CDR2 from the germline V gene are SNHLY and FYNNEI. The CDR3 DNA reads TGTGCCAGCAGTGACAGGGGCTATGGCTACACCTTC. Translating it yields CASSDRGYGYTF.

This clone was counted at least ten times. In nucleotides, the CDR3 is TGTGCCAGCAGCTTAGCGTGGTTGGGACTACCCTACGAGCAGTACTTC. This sequence encodes CASSLAWLGLPYEQYF. The rearrangement uses TRBV7-8 and TRBJ2-7, with TRBD2 identical over 7 bases. V shed 0 bases and J 2 bases; nucleotides not matched to a gene: 7. The CDR3 is 16 amino acids. Germline V gives CDR1 SGHVS, CDR2 FQNEAQ.

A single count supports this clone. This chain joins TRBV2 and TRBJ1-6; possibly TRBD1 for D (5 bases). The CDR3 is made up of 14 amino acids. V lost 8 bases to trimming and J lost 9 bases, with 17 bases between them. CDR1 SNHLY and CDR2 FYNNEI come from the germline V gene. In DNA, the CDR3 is TGTGCCAGCGGATTACAGGAAGGTGGTTCACCCCTCCACTTT. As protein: CASGLQEGGSPLHF.

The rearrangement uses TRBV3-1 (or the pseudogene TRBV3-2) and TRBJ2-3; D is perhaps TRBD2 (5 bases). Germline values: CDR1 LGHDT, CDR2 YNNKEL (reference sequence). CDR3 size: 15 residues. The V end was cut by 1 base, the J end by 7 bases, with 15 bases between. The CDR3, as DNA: TGTGCCAGCAGCCAAGCTGGGAGCCTGGGGAATACGCAGTATTTT. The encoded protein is CASSQAGSLGNTQYF.

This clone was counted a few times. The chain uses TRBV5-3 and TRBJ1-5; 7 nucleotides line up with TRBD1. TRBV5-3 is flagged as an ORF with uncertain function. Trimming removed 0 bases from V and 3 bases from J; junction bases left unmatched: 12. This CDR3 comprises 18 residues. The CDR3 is CARSLAELLTGPNQPQHF. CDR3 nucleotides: TGTGCCAGAAGCTTGGCCGAATTACTGACAGGGCCCAATCAGCCCCAGCATTTT.

The DNA for the CDR3 is TGCGCCAGCAGCTTGCCCTTGAACACTGAAGCTTTCTTT. It yields the protein CASSLPLNTEAFF. The rearrangement joins TRBV5-1 to TRBJ1-1; D is uncertain. Trimming left V 1 base short and J 0 bases short, with 4 bases between. The CDR3 length is 13 residues. CDR1 is SGHRS, CDR2 YFSETQ, per germline.

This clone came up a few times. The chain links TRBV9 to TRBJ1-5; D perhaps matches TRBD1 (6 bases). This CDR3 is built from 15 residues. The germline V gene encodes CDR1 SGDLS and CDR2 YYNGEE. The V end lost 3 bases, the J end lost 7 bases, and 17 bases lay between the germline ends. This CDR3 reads CASSAGDTRRQPQHF. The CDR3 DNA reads TGTGCCAGCAGCGCCGGGGACACAAGGAGACAGCCCCAGCATTTT.

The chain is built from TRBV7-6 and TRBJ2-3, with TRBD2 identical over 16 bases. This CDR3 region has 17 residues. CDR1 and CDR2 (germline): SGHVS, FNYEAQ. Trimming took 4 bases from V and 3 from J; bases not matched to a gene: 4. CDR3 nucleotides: TGTGCCAGCAGCTGGGGACTAGCGGGAGGGCCGACAGATACGCAGTATTTT. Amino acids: CASSWGLAGGPTDTQYF.

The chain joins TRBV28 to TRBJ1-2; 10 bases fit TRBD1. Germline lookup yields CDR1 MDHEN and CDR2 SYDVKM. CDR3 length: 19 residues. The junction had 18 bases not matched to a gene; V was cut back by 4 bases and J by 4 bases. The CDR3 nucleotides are TGTGCCAGCAGTTCAGGACCGGGACAGGGGAATCTGGGCGGCTATGGCTACACCTTC. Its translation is CASSSGPGQGNLGGYGYTF.

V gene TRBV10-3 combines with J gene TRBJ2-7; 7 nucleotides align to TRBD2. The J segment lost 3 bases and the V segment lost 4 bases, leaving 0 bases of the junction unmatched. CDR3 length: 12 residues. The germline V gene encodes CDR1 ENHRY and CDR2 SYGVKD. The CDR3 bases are TGTGCCATCAGTGGGGGGGGCTACGAGCAGTACTTC. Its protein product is CAISGGGYEQYF.

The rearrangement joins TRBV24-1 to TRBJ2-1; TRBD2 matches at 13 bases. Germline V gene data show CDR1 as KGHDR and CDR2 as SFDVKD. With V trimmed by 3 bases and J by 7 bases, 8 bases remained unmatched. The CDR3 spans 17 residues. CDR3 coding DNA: TGTGCCACCAGTGATAACGGACTAGCGGGAGATAAGAATGAGCAGTTCTTC. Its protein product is CATSDNGLAGDKNEQFF.

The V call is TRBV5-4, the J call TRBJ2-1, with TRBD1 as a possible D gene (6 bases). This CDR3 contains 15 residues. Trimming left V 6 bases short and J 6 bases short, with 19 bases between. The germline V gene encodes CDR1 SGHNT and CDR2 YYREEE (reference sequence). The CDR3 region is CASTSDRSRTNEQFF. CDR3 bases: TGTGCCAGCACCAGTGACAGGAGTAGGACCAATGAGCAGTTCTTC.

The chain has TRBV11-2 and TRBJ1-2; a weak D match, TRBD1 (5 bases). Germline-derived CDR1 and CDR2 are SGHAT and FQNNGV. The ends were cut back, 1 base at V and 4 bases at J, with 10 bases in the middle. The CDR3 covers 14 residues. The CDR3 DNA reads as TGTGCCAGCAGCTTAGGACAGACGATCTATGGCTACACCTTC. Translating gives CASSLGQTIYGYTF.

This chain's CDR3 is CATSKDSSGNTIYF. For the CDR3, the DNA is TGCGCCACCTCCAAGGACAGCTCTGGAAACACCATATATTTT. The chain links TRBV10-1 to TRBJ1-3; possibly TRBD1 for D (6 bases). CDR1 WNHNN and CDR2 SYGVQD come from the germline V gene (reference sequence). The CDR3 loop spans 14 amino acids. V was pared by 10 bases and J by 0 bases, with 13 bases between.

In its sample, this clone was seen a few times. CDR3 region: CASRSPDRSYGYTF. Here the CDR3 DNA reads TGTGCCAGCAGGTCTCCAGACAGATCCTATGGCTACACCTTC. The gene calls are TRBV28 and TRBJ1-2, with D possibly TRBD1 on 5 matching bases. Trimming pared 6 bases from V and 4 bases from J, leaving 15 bases between. Germline loops: CDR1 MDHEN, CDR2 SYDVKM. This CDR3 has 14 residues.